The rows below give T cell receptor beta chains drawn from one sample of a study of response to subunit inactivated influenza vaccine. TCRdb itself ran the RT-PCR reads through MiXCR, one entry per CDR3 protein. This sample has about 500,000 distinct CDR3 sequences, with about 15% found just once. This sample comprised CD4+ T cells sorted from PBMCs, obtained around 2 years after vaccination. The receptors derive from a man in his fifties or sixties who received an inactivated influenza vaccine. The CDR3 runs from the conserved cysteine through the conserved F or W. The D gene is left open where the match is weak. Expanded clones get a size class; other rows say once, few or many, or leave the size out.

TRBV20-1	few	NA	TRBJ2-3	TGCAGTGCTAGGATAAGGGGCGGCCCTAGCACAGATACGCAGTATTTT	CSARIRGGPSTDTQYF
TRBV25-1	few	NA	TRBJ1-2	TGTGCCACCAGTGGGAGAGAGAGGGAAGGCTACACCTTC	CATSGREREGYTF
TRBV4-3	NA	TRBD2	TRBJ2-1	TGCGCCAGCAGCCGCATAGCGGGAGGGCCGGGCAATGAGCAGTTCTTC	CASSRIAGGPGNEQFF
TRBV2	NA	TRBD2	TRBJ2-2	TGTGCCAGCAGTGGAACTAGCGGGAACGCCGGGGAGCTGTTTTTT	CASSGTSGNAGELFF
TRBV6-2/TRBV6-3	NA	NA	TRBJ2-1	TGTGCCAGCAGACGGGGCCCCGACTACAATGAGCAGTTCTTC	CASRRGPDYNEQFF
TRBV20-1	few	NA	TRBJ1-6	TGCAGTGCTAGAGAAACGTTTTCTTCTAATTCACCCCTCCACTTT	CSARETFSSNSPLHF
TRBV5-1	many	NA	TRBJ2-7	TGCGCCAGCAGCTTGACAGGGCAAACCTACGAGCAGTACTTC	CASSLTGQTYEQYF
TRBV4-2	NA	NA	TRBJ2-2	TGTGCCAAGACTAGACCGCCGGGGGACACCGGGGAGCTGTTTTTT	CAKTRPPGDTGELFF
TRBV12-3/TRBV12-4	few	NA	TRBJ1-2	TGTGCCAGCAGACAGGCGGAATATGGCTACACCTTC	CASRQAEYGYTF
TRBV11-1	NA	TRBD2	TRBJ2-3	TGTGCCAGCACCTTAAAGGCCACCCGGGACTATAGCACAGATACGCAGTATTTT	CASTLKATRDYSTDTQYF
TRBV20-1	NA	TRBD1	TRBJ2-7	TGCAGTGCTGCCGGGACAGGGTCTCCCTACGAGCAGTACTTC	CSAAGTGSPYEQYF
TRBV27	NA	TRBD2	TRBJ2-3	TGTGCCAGCAGTTACTACGCGGGGGGCCAAGGCACATATACGCAGTATTTT	CASSYYAGGQGTYTQYF
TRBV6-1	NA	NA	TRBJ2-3	TGTGCCAGCAGTGCGTTCCTGGCAGGAAGCACAGATACGCAGTATTTT	CASSAFLAGSTDTQYF
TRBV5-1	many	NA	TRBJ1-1	TGCGCCAGCAGCACACAGATGAACACTGAAGCTTTCTTT	CASSTQMNTEAFF
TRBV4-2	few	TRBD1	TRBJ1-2	TGTGCCAGCAGCCAACGCGACAGGGCTAACTATGGCTACACCTTC	CASSQRDRANYGYTF
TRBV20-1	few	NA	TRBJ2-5	TGCAGTGCTAAGCTACCCGTGGGACACCAAGAGACCCAGTACTTC	CSAKLPVGHQETQYF
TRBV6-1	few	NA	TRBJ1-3	TGTGCCAGCAGCCCCCGGAGGGTGGGAGGAAACACCATATATTTT	CASSPRRVGGNTIYF
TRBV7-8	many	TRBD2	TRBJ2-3	TGTGCCAGCAGCTTAGCGGTAGCGGGAGTTACGCAGTATTTT	CASSLAVAGVTQYF
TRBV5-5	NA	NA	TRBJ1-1	TGTGCCAGCAGCCCCTCCGGGACGGCGATGAACACTGAAGCTTTCTTT	CASSPSGTAMNTEAFF
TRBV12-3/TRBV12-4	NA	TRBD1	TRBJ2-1	TGTGCCAGCAGAGGGACAGGGGGCGCTTTCTACAATGAGCAGTTCTTC	CASRGTGGAFYNEQFF
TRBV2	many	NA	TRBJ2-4	TGTGCCACAAGATATGGGACTTCCCTTGGGAACATTCAGTACTTC	CATRYGTSLGNIQYF
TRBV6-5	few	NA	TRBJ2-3	TGTGCCAGCAGACTCGGGACTTCAGGCACAGATACGCAGTATTTT	CASRLGTSGTDTQYF
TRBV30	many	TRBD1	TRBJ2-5	TGTGCCTGGAGTCACAGGACAGGGGCAGGGACCCAGTACTTC	CAWSHRTGAGTQYF
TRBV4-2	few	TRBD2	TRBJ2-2	TGTGCCAGCAAGGGACTAGCGGACGCTGGGGAGCTGTTTTTT	CASKGLADAGELFF
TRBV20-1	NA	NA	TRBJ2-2	TGCAGTGCTAGAGTCAGTCGCGGGGAGCTGTTTTTT	CSARVSRGELFF
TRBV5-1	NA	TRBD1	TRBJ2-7	TGCGCCAGCAGCGGACAGGGTCTGGCCTACGAGCAGTACTTC	CASSGQGLAYEQYF